What follows are 28 T cell receptor beta chains derived from one specimen sequenced in a study of identical twins. TCRdb analysed the 5' RACE reads with MiXCR anew, one entry per CDR3 protein. The sample lists about 240,000 distinct CDR3 sequences; 6.5% to 9% were seen once. The data also belong to a second study, concerning yellow fever vaccine responses in identical twins.

Sequences were obtained from CD8+ T cells sorted from blood. The receptors were sampled from a woman between 18 and 30 years old in good health.

The chain couples TRBV9 to TRBJ2-5, with 8 nucleotides matching TRBD2. The CDR3 sequence is 15 residues long. Germline V gene data show CDR1 as SGDLS and CDR2 as YYNGEE. With 2 bases clipped from V and 5 bases from J, the junction kept 8 bases outside the gene matches. The CDR3: CASSVRAGERETQYF. The CDR3 DNA reads TGTGCCAGCAGCGTTAGAGCGGGAGAACGGGAGACCCAGTACTTC.

The rearrangement joins TRBV9 to TRBJ2-3; the D call may be TRBD1 or TRBD2 (6 bases each). V lost 0 bases and J 0 bases, leaving 8 bases between the germline ends. This CDR3 has 15 residues. Germline lookup yields CDR1 SGDLS and CDR2 YYNGEE. CDR3 residues: CASSVGGASTDTQYF. In DNA, the CDR3 is TGTGCCAGCAGCGTAGGGGGGGCTAGCACAGATACGCAGTATTTT.

This sequence joins TRBV11-2 and TRBJ2-1; 8 positions match TRBD2. The CDR3 runs 16 residues. Trimming removed 1 base from V and 10 bases from J; junction bases left unmatched: 12. Germline loops: CDR1 SGHAT, CDR2 FQNNGV. In nucleotides, the CDR3 is TGTGCCAGCAGCTTAGTGGGACCGGCGGGGGGCGGGGAGCAGTTCTTC. It translates to CASSLVGPAGGGEQFF.

The count of this clonotype is one. The chain has TRBV4-1 and TRBJ2-1; no clear D. V was pared by 3 bases and J by 3 bases, with 18 bases between. CDR3 length equals 17 residues. Germline V gene data show CDR1 as MGHRA and CDR2 as YSYEKL. CDR3 nucleotides: TGCGCCAGCAGCCACGCCTTACAAGATTTCCTCTACAATGAGCAGTTCTTC. Translation: CASSHALQDFLYNEQFF.

The rearrangement links TRBV27 to TRBJ2-1; TRBD2 matches 8 bases. Trimming cost V 6 bases and J 0 bases; bases outside gene matches: 4. This CDR3 spans 15 amino acids. Per germline, CDR1 MNHEY and CDR2 SMNVEV (reference sequence). The CDR3 sequence: CASSPGGDSYNEQFF. The DNA for the CDR3 is TGTGCCAGCAGCCCGGGGGGGGACTCCTACAATGAGCAGTTCTTC.

V and J are TRBV20-1 and TRBJ1-1; D ambiguous. The V end was cut by 5 bases, the J end by 3 bases, with 10 bases between. This CDR3 has 12 amino acids. Germline V gene lookup returns CDR1 DFQATT and CDR2 SNEGSKA (reference sequence). CDR3 residues: CSALGPDTEAFF. The CDR3 DNA follows: TGCAGTGCTCTCGGACCTGACACTGAAGCTTTCTTT.

This clonotype was recorded a few times. The V and J genes are TRBV20-1 and TRBJ2-1; D is perhaps TRBD2 (5 bases). The CDR3 extends over 11 amino acids. Germline CDR1 and CDR2: DFQATT and SNEGSKA (reference sequence). The germline V and J ends were trimmed by 6 bases and 7 bases, with 10 bases remaining between them. The CDR3 loop reads CSAPPGNEQFF. CDR3 in DNA: TGCAGTGCACCACCGGGGAATGAGCAGTTCTTC.

This clonotype was counted at least ten times. The chain couples TRBV3-1 to TRBJ2-2; no definite D call. The V end was cut by 5 bases, the J end by 4 bases, with 11 bases between. Germline CDR1 and CDR2: LGHDT and YNNKEL (reference sequence). The CDR3 totals 14 residues. In DNA, the CDR3 is TGTGCCAGCAGCACCCCTAGGGTCACCGGGGAGCTGTTTTTT. Translated: CASSTPRVTGELFF.

This clonotype was counted ten times or more. This chain uses TRBV6-1 with TRBJ2-1; D uncertain. V was shortened by 9 bases and J by 4 bases, with 16 bases between the two germline ends. The CDR3 loop spans 14 amino acids. From germline, CDR1 is MNHNS and CDR2 SASEGT. CDR3 protein: CARSPPCFYNEQFF. The CDR3, as DNA: TGTGCCAGAAGCCCCCCATGCTTTTACAATGAGCAGTTCTTC.

This clonotype was observed at least ten times. V is TRBV5-6 and J is TRBJ1-5; D gene unclear. The V end was cut by 0 bases, the J end by 7 bases, with 8 bases between. CDR1 is SGHDT and CDR2 is YYEEEE in the germline V gene. The CDR3 contains 13 residues. The CDR3 protein is CASSLGGTQPQHF. DNA for the CDR3: TGTGCCAGCAGCTTGGGAGGTACACAGCCCCAGCATTTT. The full variable domain, completed using reference TRBV5-6 and TRBJ1-5, is DAGVTQSPTHLIKTRGQQVTLRCSPKSGHDTVSWYQQALGQGPQFIFQYYEEEERQRGNFPDRFSGHQFPNYSSELNVNALLLGDSALYLCASSLGGTQPQHFGDGTRLSIL.

The genes are TRBV11-1 and TRBJ2-6, with D perhaps matching TRBD1 (6 bases). Germline CDR1 SGHAT, CDR2 FQDESV (reference sequence). This CDR3 comprises 19 residues. The V and J ends lost 2 bases and 1 base respectively, with 18 bases between them. The CDR3 reads CASSLRAEDRLSGANVLTF. The CDR3 nucleotides read TGTGCCAGCAGCTTACGAGCGGAAGACAGGTTATCTGGGGCCAACGTCCTGACTTTC.

This clonotype was recorded many times. The gene calls are TRBV5-1 and TRBJ2-1; D not certain. This CDR3 region has 16 residues. Trimming removed 7 bases from V and 5 bases from J, with 22 bases in between. The germline gives CDR1 SGHRS, CDR2 YFSETQ. CDR3 region: CASSIEMDQINNEQFF. CDR3 coding DNA: TGCGCCAGCTCCATAGAAATGGACCAAATAAACAATGAGCAGTTCTTC. Looking up the rest from reference TRBV5-1 and TRBJ2-1 gives the full variable domain: KAGVTQTPRYLIKTRGQQVTLSCSPISGHRSVSWYQQTPGQGLQFLFEYFSETQRNKGNFPGRFSGRQFSNSRSEMNVSTLELGDSALYLCASSIEMDQINNEQFFGPGTRLTVL.

This clonotype has ten or more counts. The chain uses TRBV25-1 and TRBJ1-1, with D unclear. The CDR3 is made up of 14 amino acids. Trimming stripped 3 bases from V and 4 bases from J, with 12 bases between. The germline gives CDR1 MGHDK, CDR2 SYGVNS. CDR3 loop: CASSDGVGGTEAFF. CDR3 nucleotide sequence: TGTGCCAGCAGTGACGGGGTGGGTGGCACTGAAGCTTTCTTT. The whole variable domain, filled in from reference TRBV25-1 and TRBJ1-1, reads EADIYQTPRYLVIGTGKKITLECSQTMGHDKMYWYQQDPGMELHLIHYSYGVNSTEKGDLSSESTVSRIRTEHFPLTLESARPSHTSQYLCASSDGVGGTEAFFGQGTRLTVV.

The chain links TRBV7-9 to TRBJ2-1; D perhaps matches TRBD2 (5 bases). In germline, CDR1 is SEHNR, CDR2 FQNEAQ (reference sequence). The CDR3 totals 15 residues. V was pared by 1 base and J by 4 bases, with 11 bases between. This CDR3 is CASSLVALAYNEQFF. The CDR3 DNA reads as TGTGCCAGCAGCTTAGTCGCCCTAGCATACAATGAGCAGTTCTTC.

The genes are TRBV20-1 and TRBJ2-7; TRBD1 or TRBD2 may be the D gene (5 bases each). V was pared by 0 bases and J by 3 bases, with 21 bases between. The CDR3 has 17 amino acids. Germline V lookup: CDR1 DFQATT, CDR2 SNEGSKA (reference sequence). The CDR3 loop reads CSARDRETGPGNYEQYV. In nucleotides, the CDR3 is TGCAGTGCTAGAGACCGTGAGACGGGGCCTGGAAACTACGAGCAGTACGTC.

CDR3 protein: CASSPDGSYGYTF. The DNA for the CDR3 is TGTGCCAGCAGCCCTGACGGTTCCTATGGCTACACCTTC. The gene calls are TRBV2 and TRBJ1-2; D gene ambiguous. V gave up 6 bases and J gave up 4 bases, with 12 bases separating them. This CDR3 has 13 residues. Germline CDR1 SNHLY, CDR2 FYNNEI.

This clonotype was seen ten or more times. This chain joins TRBV20-1 and TRBJ1-1; 8 nucleotides match TRBD1. This CDR3 region has 14 residues. Germline loops: CDR1 DFQATT, CDR2 SNEGSKA (reference sequence). V was clipped by 6 bases and J by 1 base; unmatched bases: 7. The CDR3 loop reads CSATAGTGNTEAFF. The CDR3 coding sequence is TGCAGTGCAACCGCCGGGACAGGGAACACTGAAGCTTTCTTT.

The genes are TRBV7-2 and TRBJ2-3; D unresolved. The V gene's germline CDR1 is SGHTA and CDR2 FQGNSA. V was clipped by 2 bases and J by 0 bases, with 9 bases between them. This CDR3 is built from 15 residues. The CDR3 sequence is CASSLTTGSTDTQYF. The CDR3 nucleotides read TGTGCCAGCAGCTTAACAACCGGGAGCACAGATACGCAGTATTTT.

The CDR3 coding sequence is TGTGCCAGCAGCCCTGATAATCACAATGAGCAGTTCTTC. As protein: CASSPDNHNEQFF. The V call is TRBV25-1, the J call TRBJ2-1; D ambiguous. In germline, CDR1 is MGHDK, CDR2 SYGVNS. Trimming removed 6 bases from V and 5 bases from J, with 11 bases in between. CDR3 length equals 13 residues.

This clonotype was observed a handful of times. V is TRBV2 and J is TRBJ2-7, with 9 bases identical to TRBD2. Unmatched junction bases numbered 1, after V lost 1 base and J lost 0 bases. The CDR3 length is 15 residues. Germline V gene data show CDR1 as SNHLY and CDR2 as FYNNEI. The CDR3 reads CASSEGSGSSYEQYF. CDR3 DNA sequence: TGTGCCAGCAGTGAAGGTAGCGGGAGCTCCTACGAGCAGTACTTC.

This clonotype was found many times. The V and J genes are TRBV5-5 and TRBJ2-5, with D unclear. V was clipped by 2 bases and J by 5 bases, with 19 bases between them. Per germline, CDR1 SGHKS and CDR2 YYEKEE (reference sequence). The CDR3 is 16 residues long. CDR3 region: CASSFAGARKRETQYF. The CDR3, as DNA: TGTGCCAGCAGCTTTGCCGGAGCTCGGAAAAGGGAGACCCAGTACTTC.

This chain links TRBV20-1 with TRBJ2-1, with 13 bases that match TRBD2. Germline V gene data show CDR1 as DFQATT and CDR2 as SNEGSKA (reference sequence). Trimming removed 1 base from V and 6 bases from J; junction bases left unmatched: 15. The CDR3 runs 19 residues. The CDR3 sequence is CSARAEGTSGTGGPNEQFF. In DNA form, the CDR3 reads TGCAGTGCTAGAGCCGAAGGGACTAGCGGGACGGGGGGGCCCAATGAGCAGTTCTTC.

This clonotype was picked up many times. The rearrangement joins TRBV5-5 to TRBJ2-3, with 7 positions matching TRBD2. Germline lookup yields CDR1 SGHKS and CDR2 YYEKEE (reference sequence). The CDR3 covers 15 residues. The junction had 4 bases not matched to a gene; V was cut back by 2 bases and J by 1 base. The CDR3 DNA sequence: TGTGCCAGCAGCTTCGGGAGGAGAGGCACAGATACGCAGTATTTT. As protein: CASSFGRRGTDTQYF.

The chain links TRBV7-6 to TRBJ2-1; 7 nucleotides line up with TRBD2. The ends lost 5 bases at V and 4 bases at J; junction bases unmatched: 11. Looked up from germline, CDR1 is SGHVS and CDR2 is FNYEAQ. The CDR3 covers 16 residues. As DNA, the CDR3 is TGTGCCAGCAGCCCATTATCGGGAGGTCCTTACAATGAGCAGTTCTTC. This encodes CASSPLSGGPYNEQFF.

The chain's CDR3 is CASSQDSGNYVEQYF. DNA for the CDR3: TGCGCCAGCAGCCAAGATTCGGGGAACTACGTGGAGCAGTACTTC. The chain has TRBV4-1 and TRBJ2-7; tentatively, D is TRBD2 (5 bases). Germline assignment: CDR1 MGHRA and CDR2 YSYEKL. The V end was cut by 0 bases, the J end by 7 bases, with 16 bases between. This CDR3 has 15 amino acids.

This clonotype has at least ten counts. The chain recombines TRBV15 with TRBJ2-3, with D unclear. The CDR3 is 14 residues long. V was pared by 0 bases and J by 0 bases, with 4 bases between. Germline values: CDR1 LNHNV, CDR2 YYDKDF (reference sequence). The chain's CDR3 is CATSREISTDTQYF. The CDR3 bases are TGTGCCACCAGCAGAGAAATTAGCACAGATACGCAGTATTTT. Full variable domain (rest looked up from reference TRBV15 and TRBJ2-3): DAMVIQNPRYQVTQFGKPVTLSCSQTLNHNVMYWYQQKSSQAPKLLFHYYDKDFNNEADTPDNFQSRRPNTSFCFLDIRSPGLGDTAMYLCATSREISTDTQYFGPGTRLTVL.

This clonotype appeared many times. The rearrangement uses TRBV12-3 or TRBV12-4 and TRBJ1-5, with 9 positions matching TRBD1. The CDR3 spans 17 residues. V dropped 6 bases and J dropped 4; count of bases not matched to a gene: 13. The CDR3 loop reads CASSRGQGTSGNQPQHF. CDR3 nucleotide sequence: TGTGCCAGCAGCCGAGGACAGGGGACTTCGGGGAATCAGCCCCAGCATTTT.

The chain employs TRBV5-1 and TRBJ2-1, with 9 bases matching TRBD2. This CDR3 is built from 14 residues. Germline lookup yields CDR1 SGHRS and CDR2 YFSETQ. V lost 4 bases and J lost 6; bases outside the gene matches: 5. This CDR3 reads CASSGRGGPNEQFF. The CDR3 DNA is TGCGCCAGCAGCGGGCGGGGGGGCCCCAATGAGCAGTTCTTC.